This T cell receptor beta chain was found in a study of T cells in Graves' hyperthyroidism and ophthalmopathy. J was trimmed by 4 bases and V by 6 bases; bases with no gene match: 9. The germline gives CDR1 MDHEN, CDR2 SYDVKM. The CDR3 spans 16 residues. Exclusions: uncontrolled infection, other autoimmune disease, pregnancy, lactation. This clonotype was counted many times. The source material, RNA transcripts, was used to amplify TCR beta CDR3 regions. Carried out on the TCR CDR3, a first-round RT-PCR used the HTBI primer set. From the multiplex PCR reads, TCRdb called clonotypes with MiXCR, one entry per CDR3 protein. The sample lists more than 500,000 distinct CDR3 sequences, approximately 14% seen once, with approximately 4.2% in the top ten.

The chain couples TRBV28 to TRBJ2-5; 12 bases match TRBD2. The TCR originated in a woman aged 35 to 49 with Graves' ophthalmopathy. Material: blood. The CDR3 region is CASRPLAGGPRETQYF. The CDR3 DNA follows: TGTGCCAGCAGACCTCTAGCGGGAGGGCCGAGAGAGACCCAGTACTTC.